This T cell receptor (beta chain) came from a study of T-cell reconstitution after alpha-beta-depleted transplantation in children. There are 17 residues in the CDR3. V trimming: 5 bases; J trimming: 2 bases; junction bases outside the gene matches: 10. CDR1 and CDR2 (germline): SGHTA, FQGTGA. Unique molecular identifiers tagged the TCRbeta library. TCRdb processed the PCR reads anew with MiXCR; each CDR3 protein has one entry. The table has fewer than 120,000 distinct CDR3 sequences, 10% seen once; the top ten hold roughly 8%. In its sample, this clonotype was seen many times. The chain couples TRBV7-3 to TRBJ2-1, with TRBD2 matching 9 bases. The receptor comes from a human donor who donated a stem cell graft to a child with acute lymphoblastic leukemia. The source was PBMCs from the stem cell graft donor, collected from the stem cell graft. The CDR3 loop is CASSLNAGTSPYNEQFF. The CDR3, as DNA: TGTGCCAGCAGCCTAAACGCCGGGACTAGCCCCTACAATGAGCAGTTCTTC.